This entry describes one T cell receptor (beta chain). Its antigen specificity is not known. Per-nucleotide qualities are absent, and no much larger clonotype sits a single base away. From cysteine to phenylalanine, the CDR3 is 15 amino acids long. The DNA shown is the 45-base CDR3, in frame from base 1. CDR1 and CDR2 were assigned from the germline V gene as SGHNT and YENEEA. Here V drops 5 bases and J drops 0 bases, and the junction holds 4 bases not matched to any gene. The collaborating institutions used their own protocols to collect whole blood in K2EDTA tubes. For TCRbeta analysis, collaborators shipped samples in one of three forms: frozen whole blood, isolated PBMCs, or DNA extracted from either of those sample types. The immunoSEQ Assay, a bias-controlled multiplex PCR, was used to amplify TCRbeta CDR3 regions from genomic DNA. Per the original workflow: Nucleated cell counts per sample were estimated from amplification of reference gene primers within the assay. To quantify the absolute abundance of each unique TCRbeta CDR3 rearrangement, sequence reads were collapsed and filtered. For each sample, productive Simpson clonality was calculated as the square root of Simpson's diversity index across productive rearrangements. This immuneACCESS table, as held by TCRdb, lists in-frame sequences with V and J called but not all clones. Of the missing ones, under half trace to an unresolved V gene in checked studies; the others have no known cause. The V and J calls and clone size are taken from that table; D and trimming were inferred from the DNA. Within this sample are about 180,000 clones, with more than 85% of them counted one time only. Less than 3.5% of the sample is in the top ten clones.

This entry belongs to a study of blood T cell repertoires in COVID-19 (TCRdb year 2020). About the full investigation: Samples from collaborators originated in the United States, Italy and Spain and spanned both the acute and convalescent phases of COVID-19. Where available, HLA class I and class II types were obtained from metadata supplied by the sample provider rather than from assay-based typing. The dataset comprised deeply sampled blood TCRbeta repertoires from subjects exposed to, actively infected with, or recovered from COVID-19. The samples were drawn from the first 160 participants of the ongoing ImmuneRACE study and from 1,254 subjects provided by 6 global collaborators. The repertoires were released in a freely available public database meant as a resource for research on the immune response to SARS-CoV-2. The material from the prospective study consisted of cDNA or gDNA derived from T cells, B-cell-depleted T cells, or PBMCs. Sample metadata almost always included a de-identified subject ID, COVID-19 status, age in years and sex. Study-wide findings and limitations: The quantity of clinical and demographic metadata differed by source and by participant and was supplied without curation.

Recombination linked TRBV11-3 to TRBJ2-3; the central 8 bases match TRBD1. Material: peripheral blood. This receptor was taken from a woman in her 30s with active or convalescent COVID-19. For the CDR3, the sequence is CASSPDRVSTDTQYF. The DNA reads TGTGCCAGCAGCCCGGACAGGGTGAGCACAGATACGCAGTATTTT.